The clone carrying this T cell receptor (beta chain) was seen repeatedly, ten times or more. As yet, its antigen is unknown. The source of the sample is a study of T cells in Graves' hyperthyroidism and ophthalmopathy. Notes on the study in general: The model predicted ophthalmopathy a median approximately 6 months before onset. Among thyroid clonotypes expanded above 0.001, most also appeared in blood.

Graves' hyperthyroidism qualified as stable when ophthalmopathy did not progress within 18 months. The study excluded patients with uncontrolled infection, other autoimmune disease, pregnancy or lactation. Researchers took RNA transcripts and amplified the TCR beta CDR3 regions from them. Primed by the HTBI set, a first-round RT-PCR was run on the TCR CDR3. TCRdb used MiXCR to reprocess the multiplex PCR reads, holding one entry per CDR3 protein. The sample holds some 510,000 distinct CDR3 sequences, less than 25% seen once. CDR3 length equals 13 residues. CDR1 is DFQATT, CDR2 SNEGSKA, per germline (reference sequence). Trimming cost V 2 bases and J 6 bases; bases outside gene matches: 7.

This chain connects TRBV20-1 to TRBJ2-7; TRBD2 matches at 7 bases. This receptor was identified in a man aged 18 to 30 with Graves' hyperthyroidism. The sequenced sample consisted of blood. The CDR3 here is CSARSAGVGEQYF. The CDR3, as DNA: TGCAGTGCTAGATCGGCGGGGGTAGGCGAGCAGTACTTC.